This TCR beta chain was recorded in a study of identical twins. TCRdb passed the 5' RACE reads through MiXCR, listing each CDR3 protein once. The sample consists of 500,000 to 650,000 distinct CDR3 sequences, roughly 6.6% of them appearing once. Germline values: CDR1 LGHDT, CDR2 YNNKEL (reference sequence). Between the trimmed V and J ends, which lost 5 bases and 7 bases, there was a span of 11 bases. The CDR3 is 12 amino acids. This clonotype was found many times. These data also formed part of another study, on yellow fever vaccine responses in identical twins.

This TCR was sampled from a woman between 18 and 30 years old in good health. V is TRBV3-1 and J is TRBJ1-1; D unclear. Material: PBMCs. The CDR3 loop reads CASSGVRDEAFF. CDR3 bases: TGTGCCAGCAGCGGGGTCAGAGATGAAGCTTTCTTT.